The sample holds a few counts of the clone carrying this T cell receptor (beta chain). This CDR3 has 15 amino acids. Germline V gives CDR1 MNHEY, CDR2 SVGAGI. V shed 6 bases, J shed 1 base, and the junction held 4 bases outside the gene matches. TCRdb reprocessed the 5' RACE reads with MiXCR, giving one entry per CDR3 protein. The sample gives about 9,000 distinct CDR3 sequences, roughly half of which show up once; 2.5% to 3.5% is in the top ten. The sorted Tregs were CD4+CD25+CD127-/low cells. This clonotype was obtained from a female donor with breast cancer. This chain uses TRBV6-5 with TRBJ1-5; 9 nucleotides match TRBD1. The sequenced material came from Tregs sorted from a lymph node. In DNA form, the CDR3 reads TGTGCCAGCAGCCGGACAGGGGTGAGCAATCAGCCCCAGCATTTT. Protein sequence: CASSRTGVSNQPQHF.